Listed here are 27 T cell receptor beta chains from one sample, sequenced in a study of T cells in Graves' hyperthyroidism and ophthalmopathy. Using RNA transcripts as the source, TCR beta CDR3 regions were amplified. With the HTBI primer set, the TCR CDR3 went through a first round of RT-PCR. TCRdb redid the calling of the multiplex PCR reads with MiXCR, one entry per CDR3 protein. The sample has 540,000 or so distinct CDR3 sequences, 35% to 55% seen once; the top ten hold roughly 19%. Sequencing input: peripheral blood or thyroid tissue (not recorded which). Receptors originate from an adult woman with Graves' disease, either hyperthyroidism or ophthalmopathy (not recorded which).

This clonotype was seen ten or more times. The chain joins TRBV5-4 to TRBJ2-2, with D possibly matching TRBD1 (5 bases). The germline V gene encodes CDR1 SGHNT and CDR2 YYREEE (reference sequence). The CDR3 is 14 amino acids. The ends were cut back, 4 bases at V and 6 bases at J, with 13 bases in the middle. CDR3 sequence (DNA): TGTGCCAGCAGCACAACCAGGGTTGCCGGGGAGCTGTTTTTT. Translated: CASSTTRVAGELFF.

V and J are TRBV2 and TRBJ2-5; possibly TRBD1 for D (6 bases). This CDR3 has 15 amino acids. The germline CDR1 and CDR2 sequences are SNHLY and FYNNEI. The V end was cut by 2 bases, the J end by 5 bases, with 15 bases between. The CDR3 bases are TGTGCCAGCAGTGAATTGTTGGCAGGGGTGGAGACCCAGTACTTC. Translation gives CASSELLAGVETQYF.

Many counts were recorded for this clonotype. The chain carries TRBV15 and TRBJ2-7; 12 bases match TRBD2. This CDR3 contains 17 residues. V lost 0 bases to trimming and J lost 5 bases; unmatched junction nucleotides: 8. The germline CDR1 and CDR2 sequences are LNHNV and YYDKDF (reference sequence). CDR3 residues: CATSRDLQTSGSNEQYF. CDR3 in DNA: TGTGCCACCAGCAGAGACCTCCAGACTAGCGGGAGTAACGAGCAGTACTTC.

The V call is TRBV7-9, the J call TRBJ1-2; D might be TRBD1 (6 bases). Trimming took off 2 bases at V and 5 bases at J, with 24 bases between the two ends. The CDR3 totals 18 residues. Germline V gene data show CDR1 as SEHNR and CDR2 as FQNEAQ (reference sequence). The CDR3 coding sequence is TGTGCCAGCAGCTTAATACGGGACATCGTCCCGGACAGATATGGCTACACCTTC. This translates into CASSLIRDIVPDRYGYTF.

In DNA, the CDR3 is TGTGCCATCAGTGATGCAGGGGGCTTCACCGGGGAGCTGTTTTTT. Amino acids: CAISDAGGFTGELFF. V gene TRBV10-3 combines with J gene TRBJ2-2; 8 nucleotides match TRBD1. V was clipped by 3 bases and J by 4 bases; unmatched bases: 4. CDR3 length: 15 amino acids. The germline V gene encodes CDR1 ENHRY and CDR2 SYGVKD.

This chain joins TRBV20-1 and TRBJ2-6, with 11 bases matching TRBD1. Germline CDR1 reads DFQATT; CDR2 reads SNEGSKA (reference sequence). The CDR3 sequence is 15 residues long. V shed 5 bases, J shed 2 bases, and the junction held 2 bases outside the gene matches. Here the CDR3 reads CSARDRGTGANVLTF. CDR3 sequence (DNA): TGCAGTGCTCGGGACAGGGGGACTGGGGCCAACGTCCTGACTTTC.

The table lists this clonotype with many counts. The chain carries TRBV20-1 and TRBJ1-1; D is perhaps TRBD1 (6 bases). V lost 6 bases to trimming and J lost 11 bases, with 19 bases between them. CDR3 length: 12 amino acids. Germline CDR1 DFQATT, CDR2 SNEGSKA (reference sequence). CDR3 region: CSARTPGQPAFF. The CDR3, as DNA: TGCAGTGCGAGAACCCCCGGACAGCCGGCTTTCTTT.

V usage is TRBV11-2 and J usage is TRBJ1-4; D gene ambiguous. With 3 bases removed from V and 8 bases from J, the gap between germline ends came to 13 bases. Germline V gene sequence: CDR1 SGHAT, CDR2 FQNNGV. The CDR3 has 14 amino acids. CDR3 sequence reads: CASSFGGNGEKLFF. CDR3 in DNA: TGTGCCAGCAGCTTCGGAGGTAACGGAGAAAAACTGTTTTTT. The full variable domain, with the rest looked up from reference TRBV11-2 and TRBJ1-4, is EAGVAQSPRYKIIEKRQSVAFWCNPISGHATLYWYQQILGQGPKLLIQFQNNGVVDDSQLPKDRFSAERLKGVDSTLKIQPAKLEDSAVYLCASSFGGNGEKLFFGSGTQLSVL.

This clonotype was recorded many times. The chain uses TRBV12-3 or TRBV12-4 and TRBJ1-3, with D uncertain. This CDR3 has 16 residues. V gave up 5 bases and J gave up 5 bases, with 19 bases separating them. The CDR3: CASSLLHPRGRNTIYF. DNA for the CDR3: TGTGCCAGCAGTCTACTCCACCCGCGAGGGAGAAACACCATATATTTT.

This rearrangement joins TRBV15 to TRBJ1-2, with 9 bases identical to TRBD1. Germline assignment: CDR1 LNHNV and CDR2 YYDKDF (reference sequence). With 6 bases clipped from V and 8 bases from J, the junction kept 7 bases outside the gene matches. The CDR3 is 13 amino acids. The CDR3 region has the DNA TGTGCCACCAGAGCGGGACAGGGCTCGGGCTACACCTTC. Its translation is CATRAGQGSGYTF.

In this sample, this clonotype turned up many times. The gene calls are TRBV20-1 and TRBJ2-7, with 7 bases that match TRBD1. CDR1 DFQATT and CDR2 SNEGSKA come from the germline V gene (reference sequence). V trimming: 6 bases; J trimming: 3 bases; junction bases outside the gene matches: 8. This CDR3 has 13 amino acids. CDR3 sequence (DNA): TGCAGTGCGGCCGGGACAGTAGACTACGAGCAGTACTTC. Its translation is CSAAGTVDYEQYF.

CDR3 coding DNA: TGTGCCAGCAGCTTTGGCGACGTGGACACCGGGGAGCTGTTTTTT. This encodes CASSFGDVDTGELFF. The chain recombines TRBV11-2 with TRBJ2-2, with D unresolved. In germline, CDR1 is SGHAT, CDR2 FQNNGV. Trimming took 3 bases from V and 3 from J, leaving 11 bases between them. The CDR3 sequence is 15 residues long.

The chain has TRBV2 and TRBJ1-5; tentatively, D is TRBD1 (5 bases). Trimming removed 1 base at V and 8 bases at J, with 12 bases between. The germline gives CDR1 SNHLY, CDR2 FYNNEI. This CDR3 is built from 14 residues. DNA for the CDR3: TGTGCCAGCAGTGAAGGTCGGGCGGGGGAGCCCCAGCATTTT. This sequence encodes CASSEGRAGEPQHF.

This clonotype has just one count. The chain recombines TRBV10-3 with TRBJ2-5, with D perhaps being TRBD1 or TRBD2 (5 bases each). The DNA end is more similar to TRBJ2-1, so the J call may be wrong. Germline-derived CDR1 and CDR2 are ENHRY and SYGVKD. The CDR3 contains 13 residues. CDR3 in amino acids: CAISEGDRRAQFF. The CDR3 DNA is TGTGCCATCAGTGAAGGGGACCGGCGTGCGCAGTTCTTC.

The V and J genes are TRBV7-9 and TRBJ2-1, with a tentative D call TRBD2 (6 bases). The V gene lost 0 bases and the J gene lost 10 bases, with 10 bases spanning the gap. The germline V gene has CDR1 SEHNR and CDR2 FQNEAQ (reference sequence). CDR3 length equals 13 residues. CDR3 nucleotide sequence: TGTGCCAGCAGCTTAGCCCGCGGGAAGGAGCAGTTCTTC. This codes for CASSLARGKEQFF. Variable domain in full (rest from reference TRBV7-9 and TRBJ2-1): DTGVSQNPRHKITKRGQNVTFRCDPISEHNRLYWYRQTLGQGPEFLTYFQNEAQLEKSRLLSDRFSAERPKGSFSTLEIQRTEQGDSAMYLCASSLARGKEQFFGPGTRLTVL.

Many counts were recorded for this clonotype. V is TRBV4-2 and J is TRBJ2-2, with D hard to call. V shed 0 bases and J shed 0 bases, with 8 bases lying between them. Germline V gives CDR1 LGHNA, CDR2 YNFKEQ. CDR3 size: 16 residues. The CDR3 reads CASSQEVLTNTGELFF. CDR3 nucleotide sequence: TGTGCCAGCAGCCAAGAAGTCTTAACGAACACCGGGGAGCTGTTTTTT.

This clonotype was picked up a small number of times. The chain recombines TRBV7-2 with TRBJ2-7, with a tentative D call TRBD1 (6 bases). The CDR3 spans 12 residues. Trimming shortened V by 5 bases and J by 6 bases, and 11 bases separated the two germline ends. The V gene's germline CDR1 is SGHTA and CDR2 FQGNSA. The chain's CDR3 is CASSLDSAEQYF. The CDR3, as DNA: TGTGCCAGCAGCCTGGACAGTGCCGAGCAGTACTTC.

The chain is built from TRBV29-1 and TRBJ2-7; 15 bases map to TRBD2. The trim removed 8 bases at V and 3 bases at J, leaving 11 bases unmatched. This CDR3 has 16 amino acids. Germline CDR1 reads SQVTM; CDR2 reads ANQGSEA. The CDR3 is CSPGLAGGLTLYEQYF. CDR3 coding DNA: TGCAGCCCCGGACTAGCGGGAGGGCTAACCCTCTACGAGCAGTACTTC.

This clonotype was detected many times. The CDR3 DNA reads TGTGCCAGCTCACCAACGGGACAGCCCAACGGCTACACCTTC. It specifies CASSPTGQPNGYTF. The V call is TRBV18, the J call TRBJ1-2; TRBD1 matches at 7 bases. Germline CDR1 and CDR2: KGHSH and LQKENI. There are 14 residues in the CDR3. J lost 8 bases, V lost 2 bases, and 8 bases had no gene match.

This clonotype was detected ten times or more. The V gene is TRBV7-8, the J gene TRBJ1-4; no clear D gene. V was pared by 6 bases and J by 3 bases, with 11 bases between. The CDR3 is 14 amino acids. CDR1 SGHVS and CDR2 FQNEAQ come from the germline V gene. The CDR3 loop is CASRGQPSNEKLFF. The CDR3, as DNA: TGTGCCAGCAGAGGCCAGCCTTCTAATGAAAAACTGTTTTTT. The full variable domain, completed using reference TRBV7-8 and TRBJ1-4, is GAGVSQSPRYKVAKRGQDVALRCDPISGHVSLFWYQQALGQGPEFLTYFQNEAQLDKSGLPSDRFFAERPEGSVSTLKIQRTQQEDSAVYLCASRGQPSNEKLFFGSGTQLSVL.

This clonotype turned up a few times. The V call is TRBV7-3, the J call TRBJ2-3; D tentatively fits TRBD1 or TRBD2 (5 bases each). The CDR3 is made up of 12 amino acids. V lost 4 bases, J lost 4 bases, and 6 bases lay in between. Germline V gene lookup returns CDR1 SGHTA and CDR2 FQGTGA. The CDR3 loop is CASSWGSDTQYF. DNA of the CDR3: TGTGCCAGCAGCTGGGGGTCAGATACGCAGTATTTT.

CDR3 nucleotide sequence: TGTGCCAGTAGCTGGGGCGAAGGAGACGAGCAGTACTTC. Its protein is CASSWGEGDEQYF. The J gene is TRBJ2-7, the V gene TRBV19, with D possibly matching TRBD1 (5 bases). The CDR3 is 13 amino acids. Deletions cut 6 bases from V and 5 bases from J, with 14 bases between. The germline CDR1 and CDR2 sequences are LNHDA and SQIVND (reference sequence).

This chain links TRBV5-1 with TRBJ2-5; 8 bases are a match to TRBD2. There are 15 residues in the CDR3. With 4 bases clipped from V and 2 bases from J, the junction kept 7 bases outside the gene matches. The germline CDR1 and CDR2 sequences are SGHRS and YFSETQ. CDR3 region: CASSTSIAGQETQYF. CDR3 DNA sequence: TGCGCCAGCAGCACATCGATAGCGGGACAAGAGACCCAGTACTTC. The variable domain in full, with the rest retrieved from reference TRBV5-1 and TRBJ2-5, is KAGVTQTPRYLIKTRGQQVTLSCSPISGHRSVSWYQQTPGQGLQFLFEYFSETQRNKGNFPGRFSGRQFSNSRSEMNVSTLELGDSALYLCASSTSIAGQETQYFGPGTRLLVL.

The chain is built from TRBV20-1 and TRBJ1-5, with a tentative D call TRBD1 (5 bases). Germline assignment: CDR1 DFQATT and CDR2 SNEGSKA (reference sequence). V lost 3 bases to trimming and J lost 0 bases, with 9 bases between them. This CDR3 region has 14 residues. In DNA, the CDR3 is TGCAGTGCTAGCGGGGGAAATAGCAATCAGCCCCAGCATTTT. Translating gives CSASGGNSNQPQHF.

On this clonotype: The junction departs from the called germline gene at one end, perhaps through a read error. J is TRBJ1-3 and V is TRBV7-2, with no clear D. Germline V lookup: CDR1 SGHTA, CDR2 FQGNSA. The length of the CDR3 is 11 residues. CDR3 coding DNA: TGTGCCGGCAGCCTGGACCACACCATATATTTT. As protein: CAGSLDHTIYF. The variable domain in full, completed from reference TRBV7-2 and TRBJ1-3, reads GAGVSQSPSNKVTEKGKDVELRCDPISGHTALYWYRQSLGQGLEFLIYFQGNSAPDKSGLPSDRFSAERTGGSVSTLTIQRTQQEDSAVYLCAGSLDHTIYFGEGSWLTVV.

This clonotype was seen many times. The rearrangement uses TRBV6-5 and TRBJ1-1; D not resolved. Germline CDR1 MNHEY, CDR2 SVGAGI. This CDR3 is 14 amino acids long. V lost 0 bases and J 9 bases, leaving 14 bases between the germline ends. The CDR3: CASSYSIRGTQAFF. In DNA form, the CDR3 reads TGTGCCAGCAGTTACTCGATCCGCGGCACACAAGCTTTCTTT.

This clonotype showed up just a few times. The genes are TRBV10-3 and TRBJ2-5; no reliable D call. The germline V gene encodes CDR1 ENHRY and CDR2 SYGVKD. The CDR3 extends over 13 amino acids. Between the trimmed V and J ends, which lost 4 bases and 2 bases, there was a span of 8 bases. The CDR3 spells CAISGPGQETQYF. Written as DNA, the CDR3 is TGTGCCATCAGTGGCCCCGGGCAAGAGACCCAGTACTTC.